These 25 T cell receptor beta chains originate from one sample sequenced in a study of T cells in Graves' hyperthyroidism and ophthalmopathy. The CDR3 regions of TCR beta were amplified from RNA transcripts. During a first-round RT-PCR of the TCR CDR3, the HTBI primer set was used. From the multiplex PCR reads, TCRdb called clonotypes with MiXCR, one entry per CDR3 protein. The sample holds roughly 330,000 distinct CDR3 sequences; 16% are singletons and the top ten take approximately 35%. Sequenced material: blood. Source of these receptors: a man younger than 45 with Graves' hyperthyroidism.

V usage is TRBV6-5 and J usage is TRBJ1-1, with D maybe TRBD1 (5 bases). The CDR3 totals 14 residues. CDR1 is MNHEY and CDR2 is SVGAGI in the germline V gene. The V end lost 4 bases, the J end lost 4 bases, and 13 bases lay between the germline ends. The CDR3 sequence is CASSLGQKLTEAFF. The CDR3 DNA follows: TGTGCCAGCAGTTTGGGGCAGAAGCTCACTGAAGCTTTCTTT.

This clonotype occurred many times. V is TRBV27 and J is TRBJ2-7; D gene ambiguous. Trimming removed 4 bases at V and 3 bases at J, with 10 bases between. The germline CDR1 and CDR2 sequences are MNHEY and SMNVEV (reference sequence). This CDR3 comprises 13 residues. The CDR3 DNA is TGTGCCAGCAGTTCCACACCTAACTACGAGCAGTACTTC. Residues: CASSSTPNYEQYF.

Ten or more counts support this clonotype. V is TRBV11-2 and J is TRBJ2-4; 9 positions agree with TRBD1. Germline V gene data show CDR1 as SGHAT and CDR2 as FQNNGV. Germline trimming cut 0 bases from V and 8 bases from J; bases unmatched to any gene: 2. The CDR3 has 14 residues. CDR3 in amino acids: CASSLEQGAYIQYF. CDR3 sequence (DNA): TGTGCCAGCAGCTTAGAACAGGGGGCGTACATTCAGTACTTC.

Worth noting for this clonotype: This may be a read error: a much more frequent sequence differs by one nucleotide. V usage is TRBV20-1 and J usage is TRBJ2-5, with D perhaps matching TRBD2 (6 bases). The V and J ends lost 5 bases and 3 bases respectively, with 16 bases between them. The germline V gene encodes CDR1 DFQATT and CDR2 SNEGSKA (reference sequence). The CDR3 length is 14 residues. As DNA, the CDR3 is TGCAGTGCTCTGCTCAGGACTACCAAAGAGACCCAGTACTTC. Its protein product is CSALLRTTKETQYF.

This clonotype appeared many times. The rearrangement links TRBV5-1 to TRBJ2-7; the D gene could be TRBD1 or TRBD2 (5 bases each). This CDR3 contains 11 residues. V was shortened by 6 bases and J by 4 bases, with 8 bases between the two germline ends. The germline gives CDR1 SGHRS, CDR2 YFSETQ. The CDR3, as DNA: TGCGCCAGCACTGAGGGGTACGAGCAGTACTTC. Translating it yields CASTEGYEQYF.

Ten or more counts support this clonotype. DNA of the CDR3: TGTGCCAGCAGTTTATCACCAGGGACTAGCGGGTTCTACGAGCAGTACTTC. Translation gives CASSLSPGTSGFYEQYF. The chain recombines TRBV28 with TRBJ2-7, with 12 bases identical to TRBD2. Germline V gives CDR1 MDHEN, CDR2 SYDVKM. V shed 1 base, J shed 3 bases, and the junction held 7 bases outside the gene matches. The CDR3 spans 17 residues. Drawing the rest from reference TRBV28 and TRBJ2-7, the complete variable domain is DVKVTQSSRYLVKRTGEKVFLECVQDMDHENMFWYRQDPGLGLRLIYFSYDVKMKEKGDIPEGYSVSREKKERFSLILESASTNQTSMYLCASSLSPGTSGFYEQYFGPGTRLTVT.

This chain links TRBV20-1 with TRBJ2-5; the D gene could be TRBD1 or TRBD2 (5 bases each). Germline V CDR1 and CDR2: DFQATT, SNEGSKA (reference sequence). The length of the CDR3 is 12 residues. V lost 8 bases and J 5 bases, leaving 15 bases between the germline ends. This CDR3 is CSSRDPDETQYF. DNA of the CDR3: TGCAGTAGCCGGGACCCCGATGAGACCCAGTACTTC.

In its sample, this clonotype was seen many times. The V and J genes are TRBV28 and TRBJ2-7; TRBD2 is a possible D gene (5 bases). Germline values: CDR1 MDHEN, CDR2 SYDVKM. This CDR3 comprises 14 residues. V shed 6 bases and J shed 9 bases, with 21 bases lying between them. The CDR3 reads CASRLHSGGLRQYF. The CDR3 nucleotides read TGTGCCAGCAGGTTACATTCGGGCGGGCTAAGGCAGTACTTC.

The DNA of the CDR3 is TGTGCCAGCAGTGAATTGGGACAGGGCTCCTACGAGCAGTACTTC. Protein product: CASSELGQGSYEQYF. This sequence joins TRBV2 and TRBJ2-7; 9 bases fit TRBD1. The CDR3 extends over 15 amino acids. V lost 2 bases to trimming and J lost 0 bases; unmatched junction nucleotides: 2. Germline V CDR1 and CDR2: SNHLY, FYNNEI.

Many counts were recorded for this clonotype. The chain carries TRBV6-2 or TRBV6-3 and TRBJ2-1; no definite D call. V was shortened by 10 bases and J by 0 bases, with 13 bases between the two germline ends. The CDR3 length is 14 residues. Germline lookup yields CDR1 MNHEY and CDR2 SVGEGT. The DNA for the CDR3 is TGTGCCATTCATCCGGGCCGCTCCTACAATGAGCAGTTCTTC. Its protein product is CAIHPGRSYNEQFF.

This clonotype was seen a few times. V is TRBV4-1 and J is TRBJ1-5, with 7 bases that match TRBD1. The V gene's germline CDR1 is MGHRA and CDR2 YSYEKL. V shed 1 base and J 6 bases; nucleotides not matched to a gene: 6. The CDR3 has 15 amino acids. The CDR3 protein is CASSQGLSGGQPQHF. Here the CDR3 DNA reads TGCGCCAGCAGCCAAGGATTGTCAGGGGGTCAGCCCCAGCATTTT.

In this sample, this clonotype turned up a few times. V is TRBV5-1 and J is TRBJ2-3, with TRBD2 as a possible D gene (5 bases). Germline V gives CDR1 SGHRS, CDR2 YFSETQ. The ends were cut back, 2 bases at V and 2 bases at J, with 9 bases in the middle. The CDR3 totals 14 residues. CDR3 nucleotide sequence: TGCGCCAGCAGCTTCGGGAAACACACAGATACGCAGTATTTT. The encoded protein is CASSFGKHTDTQYF.

This clonotype has at least ten counts. V is TRBV5-1 and J is TRBJ2-3; 13 nucleotides align to TRBD2. CDR1 and CDR2 from the germline V gene are SGHRS and YFSETQ. There are 16 residues in the CDR3. J gave up 2 bases and V 3 bases, and 3 bases lay outside the gene matches. The CDR3 loop is CASSWGTSGNTDTQYF. As DNA, the CDR3 is TGCGCCAGCAGCTGGGGGACTAGCGGGAACACAGATACGCAGTATTTT.

The V call is TRBV28, the J call TRBJ1-1; D might be TRBD1 (5 bases). The germline gives CDR1 MDHEN, CDR2 SYDVKM. V was clipped by 3 bases and J by 5 bases, with 16 bases between them. CDR3 length: 15 amino acids. This chain's CDR3 is CASSFKGKAGTEAFF. Here the CDR3 DNA reads TGTGCCAGCAGTTTTAAGGGGAAGGCTGGGACTGAAGCTTTCTTT.

The chain carries TRBV7-3 and TRBJ1-1, with TRBD1 matching over 9 bases. The germline V gene has CDR1 SGHTA and CDR2 FQGTGA. J was trimmed by 3 bases and V by 2 bases; bases with no gene match: 4. The CDR3 runs 15 residues. CDR3 bases: TGTGCCAGCAGCTTACTACAGGGGGCGGACACTGAAGCTTTCTTT. It specifies CASSLLQGADTEAFF.

The table lists this clonotype with many counts. V is TRBV9 and J is TRBJ2-3; 11 bases line up with TRBD2. The CDR3 contains 14 residues. V was pared by 3 bases and J by 5 bases, with 2 bases of the junction left unmatched. Germline CDR1 reads SGDLS; CDR2 reads YYNGEE. The CDR3 nucleotides read TGTGCCAGCAGCGCAGGGACTAGCGGAGATACGCAGTATTTT. Its protein product is CASSAGTSGDTQYF.

This clonotype was observed a few times. The V and J genes are TRBV6-1 and TRBJ1-2; TRBD1 aligns across 8 bases. This CDR3 comprises 13 residues. Germline CDR1 reads MNHNS; CDR2 reads SASEGT. The V and J ends lost 7 bases and 4 bases, in that order; junction bases with no gene match: 5. CDR3 coding DNA: TGTGCCAGCATAAACAGGGGGGTCTATGGCTACACCTTC. It yields the protein CASINRGVYGYTF.

Of note for this clonotype: A single base separates this from a much larger clone, so it may be a read error. V and J are TRBV3-1 and TRBJ2-1; the D gene is possibly TRBD2 (5 bases). The CDR3 totals 16 residues. CDR1 is LGHDT, CDR2 YNNKEL, per germline (reference sequence). As DNA, the CDR3 is TGTACCAGCAGCCAAGAGACCAGCGGCTCCTACAATGAGCAGTTCTTC. Translation: CTSSQETSGSYNEQFF.

The sample holds many counts of this clonotype. J is TRBJ2-1 and V is TRBV2, with D uncertain. The CDR3 loop spans 14 amino acids. Germline V gene lookup returns CDR1 SNHLY and CDR2 FYNNEI. The V and J ends lost 6 bases and 2 bases respectively, with 11 bases between them. As DNA, the CDR3 is TGTGCCAGCAGCCGGCTAGAAACCTACAATGAGCAGTTCTTC. Protein product: CASSRLETYNEQFF.

The rearrangement uses TRBV11-2 and TRBJ2-7, with TRBD1 as a possible D gene (5 bases). The CDR3 spans 14 residues. Germline values: CDR1 SGHAT, CDR2 FQNNGV. V was cut by 0 bases and J by 3 bases, with 9 bases left in between. The CDR3 reads CASSLDRVGYEQYF. CDR3 in DNA: TGTGCCAGCAGCTTAGACAGGGTGGGCTACGAGCAGTACTTC. Full variable domain (remainder filled in from reference TRBV11-2 and TRBJ2-7): EAGVAQSPRYKIIEKRQSVAFWCNPISGHATLYWYQQILGQGPKLLIQFQNNGVVDDSQLPKDRFSAERLKGVDSTLKIQPAKLEDSAVYLCASSLDRVGYEQYFGPGTRLTVT.

The chain uses TRBV24-1 and TRBJ2-7; D uncertain. V was trimmed by 3 bases and J by 3 bases, leaving 8 bases between them. This CDR3 is built from 13 residues. Germline CDR1 KGHDR, CDR2 SFDVKD. This CDR3 is CATSDAHNYEQYF. CDR3 in DNA: TGTGCCACCAGTGATGCCCACAACTACGAGCAGTACTTC.

This clonotype was picked up one time. The V gene is TRBV2, the J gene TRBJ1-5, with a possible D match to TRBD1 (6 bases). The CDR3 totals 15 residues. V was clipped by 1 base and J by 2 bases, with 9 bases between them. Germline values: CDR1 SNHLY, CDR2 FYNNEI. The CDR3 is CASSEVRGRNQPQHF. CDR3 DNA sequence: TGTGCCAGCAGTGAAGTCCGGGGGCGCAATCAGCCCCAGCATTTT.

This clonotype was seen only a few times. The rearrangement uses TRBV2 and TRBJ2-1; 9 bases fit TRBD2. The CDR3 is 15 amino acids. J lost 1 base, V lost 6 bases, and 4 bases had no gene match. Germline CDR1 is SNHLY and CDR2 is FYNNEI. This CDR3 is CASRETSGSYNEQFF. The CDR3 DNA follows: TGTGCCAGCAGAGAGACTAGCGGATCCTACAATGAGCAGTTCTTC.

The chain uses TRBV15 and TRBJ2-7; 7 bases line up with TRBD2. CDR1 and CDR2 from the germline V gene are LNHNV and YYDKDF (reference sequence). V was clipped by 5 bases and J by 5 bases; unmatched bases: 6. The CDR3 consists of 13 residues. The CDR3 loop reads CATSPLARNEQYF. The CDR3 nucleotides are TGTGCCACCAGCCCACTAGCGCGGAACGAGCAGTACTTC.

This clonotype came up a few times. The chain is built from TRBV12-3 or TRBV12-4 and TRBJ2-2; no definite D call. This CDR3 spans 15 amino acids. V was pared by 3 bases and J by 6 bases, with 14 bases between. The CDR3 here is CASSFQTASPGELFF. CDR3 DNA: TGTGCCAGCAGTTTTCAAACGGCCAGCCCCGGGGAGCTGTTTTTT.